This T cell receptor beta chain stems from a study of shared clonotypes between healthy human individuals. The authors distributed each subset's genomic DNA evenly over several immunoSEQ plates. Sequencing used immunoSEQ multiplex PCR; TCRdb keeps in-frame clones, though not all of them. The data show some 2,000,000 clones, about 95% seen once. With respect to this clone: Its specificity is unknown.

CD45RO-negative, CCR7-selected cells formed the naive CD8 fraction, which excluded terminally differentiated effector memory CD45RA+ cells. General study results and limits: It was the non-shared clonotypes that had lower generation probabilities than clonotypes shared by all four donors. Around 5% was the fraction of naive CD4 clonotypes found shared across a few donors.

CDR1 and CDR2 (germline): SGHDT, YYEEEE. The V gene lost 4 bases and the J gene lost 6 bases, with 22 bases spanning the gap. The CDR3 totals 16 residues. V and J are TRBV5-6 and TRBJ1-2; D is uncertain. The material sequenced was naive CD8+ T cells sorted from blood. The TCR comes from a man between 18 and 35 years old in good health. For the CDR3, the DNA is TGTGCCAGCAGCCCCGAACGGGCCAATATCTCAGATGGCTACACCTTC. Its translation: CASSPERANISDGYTF. The full variable domain, rest sourced from reference TRBV5-6 and TRBJ1-2, is DAGVTQSPTHLIKTRGQQVTLRCSPKSGHDTVSWYQQALGQGPQFIFQYYEEEERQRGNFPDRFSGHQFPNYSSELNVNALLLGDSALYLCASSPERANISDGYTFGSGTRLTVV.